These T cell receptor beta chains were read from a single sample in a study of cytomegalovirus exposure and HLA in healthy donors. The table came from immunoSEQ multiplex PCR; TCRdb's copy has only in-frame clones and leaves some out. The data show 100,000 to 120,000 clones, around four fifths seen once. Sequenced input: PBMCs. These receptor sequences come from a man in his thirties or forties in good health and CMV-seronegative. CDR3s include the opening cysteine and the closing phenylalanine or tryptophan. A D gene is named only where the DNA matches it firmly. Size values are once, few and many counts, or a class for expanded clones, and some rows have none.

TRBJ2-7 - TRBD1 TRBV19 CASSDRDNAYEQYF TGTGCCAGCAGCGACAGGGACAACGCCTACGAGCAGTACTTC
TRBJ1-5 - TRBD1 TRBV27 CASSPGTGGRQPQHF TGTGCCAGCAGTCCCGGGACAGGGGGCCGGCAGCCCCAGCATTTT
TRBJ1-1 - TRBD1 TRBV7-8 CASSLGRQGLNTEAFF TGTGCCAGCAGCTTGGGAAGACAGGGGCTGAACACTGAAGCTTTCTTT
TRBJ1-1 once TRBD1 TRBV7-2 CASSLDRGQGTEAFF TGTGCCAGCAGCTTGGACAGGGGGCAGGGCACTGAAGCTTTCTTT
TRBJ2-7 - - TRBV30 CAWTPTDSFFVYEQYF TGTGCCTGGACTCCTACGGACAGTTTCTTTGTCTACGAGCAGTACTTC
TRBJ2-7 few TRBD1 TRBV7-9 CASQPTGGSEQYF TGTGCCAGTCAGCCGACAGGGGGATCCGAGCAGTACTTC
TRBJ2-7 few - TRBV5-1 CASSSSYEQYF TGCGCCAGCAGCTCTTCCTACGAGCAGTACTTC
TRBJ1-5 - - TRBV4-3 CASSQDTGFHQPQHF TGCGCCAGCAGCCAAGACACAGGTTTCCATCAGCCCCAGCATTTT
TRBJ1-4 - TRBD1 TRBV27 CASSLLGQGAANEKLFF TGTGCCAGCAGTTTATTGGGACAGGGGGCGGCTAATGAAAAACTGTTTTTT
TRBJ2-5 - TRBD1 TRBV11-3 CASSLQGAETQYF TGTGCCAGCAGCTTACAGGGGGCGGAGACCCAGTACTTC
TRBJ2-2 - TRBD2 TRBV9 CASSVDPGRPGELFF TGTGCCAGCAGCGTAGACCCCGGGAGGCCCGGGGAGCTGTTTTTT
TRBJ2-7 - TRBD2 TRBV7-9 CASSFLAGSYEQYF TGTGCCAGCAGCTTCCTAGCGGGGTCTTACGAGCAGTACTTC
TRBJ2-3 - - TRBV7-2 CASSPQGLSTDTQYF TGTGCCAGCAGCCCACAGGGCCTGAGCACAGATACGCAGTATTTT
TRBJ1-4 - - TRBV28 CASRGRGDEKLFF TGTGCCAGCAGGGGGAGGGGTGATGAAAAACTGTTTTTT
TRBJ1-1 - TRBD1 TRBV5-1 CASSTGQGADTEAFF TGCGCCAGCAGCACTGGACAGGGGGCGGACACTGAAGCTTTCTTT
TRBJ2-1 - - TRBV13 CASSLGANEQFF TGTGCCAGCAGCTTAGGGGCCAATGAGCAGTTCTTC
TRBJ1-6 - - TRBV5-8 CASSFVLDSLDSPLHF TGTGCCAGCAGCTTTGTCCTCGACAGCCTTGATTCACCCCTCCACTTT
TRBJ2-2 few - TRBV7-9 CSSSLESRHTGELFF TGTTCCAGCAGCTTAGAATCCCGTCACACCGGGGAGCTGTTTTTT
TRBJ2-5 - - TRBV5-1 CASSLGGQIQETQYF TGCGCCAGCAGCTTGGGGGGACAAATACAAGAGACCCAGTACTTC
TRBJ1-4 - TRBD1 TRBV7-2 CASSLGTGAGEKLFF TGTGCCAGCAGCTTAGGGACAGGGGCGGGGGAAAAACTGTTTTTT
TRBJ1-1 - TRBD1 TRBV5-8 CASSLDRGTEAFF TGTGCCAGCAGCCTCGACAGGGGCACTGAAGCTTTCTTT
TRBJ1-3 - - TRBV7-8 CASSPALAGAGGNTIYF TGTGCCAGCAGCCCAGCCCTGGCAGGGGCTGGTGGAAACACCATATATTTT
TRBJ1-2 once TRBD1 TRBV29-1 CSVGAGGVNTF TGCAGCGTTGGGGCAGGGGGAGTGAACACCTTC
TRBJ1-1 - - TRBV19 CASSIRSRANTEAFF TGTGCCAGTAGTATCCGGTCGAGGGCAAACACTGAAGCTTTCTTT
TRBJ2-7 - - TRBV21-1 CASSKHRAPYEQYF TGTGCCAGCAGCAAGCATAGAGCGCCCTACGAGCAGTACTTC
TRBJ1-1 - - TRBV18 CASSPRHGSMNTEAFF TGTGCCAGCTCACCACGTCATGGCTCGATGAACACTGAAGCTTTCTTT
TRBJ1-2 few TRBD1 TRBV5-5 CASSGRTGSYGYTF TGTGCCAGCAGCGGACGGACAGGGAGCTATGGCTACACCTTC
TRBJ2-7 - TRBD2 TRBV6-5 CASSYSTSGSSYEQYF TGTGCCAGCAGTTACTCGACTAGCGGGAGCTCCTACGAGCAGTACTTC
TRBJ1-2 - TRBD1 TRBV5-5 CASSFPGQGAYGYTF TGTGCCAGCAGCTTCCCCGGACAGGGGGCATATGGCTACACCTTC
TRBJ1-2 - TRBD1 TRBV9 CASSVGVRQGREGYTF TGTGCCAGCAGCGTAGGGGTCCGACAGGGCCGGGAAGGCTACACCTTC
TRBJ2-7 - - TRBV21-1 CASSARLAGAPYEQYF TGTGCCAGCAGCGCCCGACTAGCGGGGGCCCCCTACGAGCAGTACTTC
TRBJ1-2 - TRBD1 TRBV7-9 CASNERQTGVGYTF TGTGCCAGCAACGAGAGACAGACAGGGGTCGGCTACACCTTC
TRBJ2-3 once - TRBV9 CASSVSERSTDTQYF TGTGCCAGCAGCGTAAGCGAGCGGAGCACAGATACGCAGTATTTT
TRBJ2-2 - TRBD2 TRBV15 CATSRDRLAGITGELFF TGTGCCACCAGCAGAGATCGACTAGCGGGTATCACCGGGGAGCTGTTTTTT
TRBJ2-3 - - TRBV2 CASSLNRVGDTQYF TGTGCCAGCAGCCTAAACAGGGTTGGTGATACGCAGTATTTT
TRBJ1-5 - - TRBV19 CASSIQGGNQPQHF TGTGCCAGTAGTATACAGGGAGGGAATCAGCCCCAGCATTTT
TRBJ1-1 once - TRBV9 CASSRSSPGRHTEAFF TGTGCCAGCAGCAGATCAAGCCCAGGGAGGCATACTGAAGCTTTCTTT
TRBJ1-3 - - TRBV6-5 CASRQGFSGNTIYF TGTGCCAGCAGGCAGGGTTTTTCTGGAAACACCATATATTTT
TRBJ1-5 - TRBD1 TRBV18 CASSPDRNQPQHF TGTGCCAGCTCACCGGACAGGAATCAGCCCCAGCATTTT
TRBJ2-4 - TRBD2 TRBV19 CASSHSTSGGNSLAKNIQYF TGTGCCAGTAGTCACTCGACTAGCGGGGGGAACTCCCTAGCCAAAAACATTCAGTACTTC
TRBJ1-1 - TRBD1 TRBV28 CASSLLTGETEAFF TGTGCCAGCAGTTTACTTACAGGGGAGACTGAAGCTTTCTTT
TRBJ2-1 - - TRBV5-4 CASSGGTERSYNEQFF TGTGCCAGCAGCGGGGGGACCGAGCGTTCCTACAATGAGCAGTTCTTC
TRBJ2-2 - - TRBV2 CATGASMNTGELFF TGTGCCACCGGAGCGAGTATGAACACCGGGGAGCTGTTTTTT
TRBJ1-2 - - TRBV7-2 CASSPNRYYGYTF TGTGCCAGCAGCCCGAACAGGTACTATGGCTACACCTTC